Listed below are T cell receptor beta chains from one sample, sequenced in a study of PD-1 blockade in classical Hodgkin lymphoma. The method was immunoSEQ multiplex PCR; TCRdb's version includes in-frame clones alone and lacks a portion of them. The repertoire holds about 86,000 clones, with roughly 89% as singletons. The sequencing used peripheral blood mononuclear cells (PBMCs), collected before the second cycle of nivolumab. These receptors came from a human donor with classical Hodgkin lymphoma. The CDR3 runs from the conserved cysteine through the conserved F or W. The D gene is left open where the match is weak. Size tells how often a clone was seen (once, few, many) or the class of an expanded clone, and some rows leave it out.

abundance	v_gene	j_gene	d_gene	CDR3nt	CDR3aa
-	TRBV28	TRBJ2-7	-	TGTGCCAGCAGTTTAAGCCCCTGGTACAGAGGGAACGAGCAGTACTTC	CASSLSPWYRGNEQYF
-	TRBV28	TRBJ2-5	-	TGTGCCAGCAGTTTACGGGCCAGTCCAGAGACCCAGTACTTC	CASSLRASPETQYF
-	TRBV6-6	TRBJ1-4	-	TGTGCCAGCAGTTACAATGCTGAAAAACTGTTTTTT	CASSYNAEKLFF
-	TRBV19	TRBJ2-3	-	TGTGCCAGTACAGGGAATTGGACAGATACGCAGTATTTT	CASTGNWTDTQYF
-	TRBV7-6	TRBJ2-7	TRBD2	TGTGCCAGCAGCTCTCCCGGGACTAGCGGGAGGTACGAGCAGTACTTC	CASSSPGTSGRYEQYF
-	TRBV18	TRBJ2-1	TRBD2	TGTGCCAGCTCACTAGCGGGCCGGGGGGACAATGAGCAGTTCTTC	CASSLAGRGDNEQFF
-	TRBV7-8	TRBJ2-5	-	TGTGCCAGCAGCTTTTTCCGCTGGGGCGGCCAAGAGACCCAGTACTTC	CASSFFRWGGQETQYF
-	TRBV5-1	TRBJ1-6	-	TGCGCCAGCAGCTTCCAAAATAATTCACCCCTCCACTTT	CASSFQNNSPLHF
-	TRBV15	TRBJ2-7	TRBD2	TGTGCCACCAGCCCTAGCGGGGGGTACTACGAGCAGTACTTC	CATSPSGGYYEQYF
few	TRBV11-2	TRBJ2-7	TRBD1	TGTGCCAGCAGCTTAAACCGGGACAGCCTCTACGAGCAGTACTTC	CASSLNRDSLYEQYF
-	TRBV10-2	TRBJ2-4	TRBD2	TGCGCCAGCAGTGACTGGGCTAGCGGGTTAGCCAAAAACATTCAGTACTTC	CASSDWASGLAKNIQYF
-	TRBV5-8	TRBJ2-2	-	TGTGCCAGTGTGATAGGGCTGAACACCGGGGAGCTGTTTTTT	CASVIGLNTGELFF
-	TRBV7-6	TRBJ2-1	-	TGTGCCAGCAGCTTAGTCGGGGGCTACAATGAGCAGTTCTTC	CASSLVGGYNEQFF
-	TRBV10-2	TRBJ1-1	-	TGCGCCAGCAGTGATATCGTAGGGGTAAGCCTTAGCACTGAAGCTTTCTTT	CASSDIVGVSLSTEAFF
-	TRBV15	TRBJ1-3	-	TGTGCCACCAGCAGGGCGGGCGGGGCGCGAGGAAACACCATATATTTT	CATSRAGGARGNTIYF
-	TRBV4-2	TRBJ2-3	TRBD2	TGTGCCAGCAGCCAAGACAGGGTAGCGGGGGCCGCAAGCACAGATACGCAGTATTTT	CASSQDRVAGAASTDTQYF
-	TRBV18	TRBJ2-7	-	TGTGCCAGCTCACCGGCTTCGAGGGTATTAGCCTACGAGCAGTACTTC	CASSPASRVLAYEQYF
-	TRBV14	TRBJ2-7	-	TGTGCCAGCAGCAGACCGTGGACCCCCGCTGGGTCCTACGAGCAGTACTTC	CASSRPWTPAGSYEQYF
-	TRBV7-9	TRBJ1-1	-	TGTGCCAGCAGCGGGGCGATGAACACTGAAGCTTTCTTT	CASSGAMNTEAFF
once	TRBV28	TRBJ2-1	-	TGTGCCAGCAGTCGATTAGGTACCTACAATGAGCAGTTCTTC	CASSRLGTYNEQFF
-	TRBV5-6	TRBJ2-1	-	TGTGCCAGCAGCTTGGAGGACAGTTACAATGAGCAGTTCTTC	CASSLEDSYNEQFF
once	TRBV9	TRBJ1-6	-	TGTGCCAGCAGCACCCGTGAGGGGGGACGGCTCTCAGACCTCCACTTT	CASSTREGGRLSDLHF
-	TRBV19	TRBJ2-7	TRBD1	TGTGCCAGTAGTATAGAGACAGGGGGATCCTACGAGCAGTACTTC	CASSIETGGSYEQYF